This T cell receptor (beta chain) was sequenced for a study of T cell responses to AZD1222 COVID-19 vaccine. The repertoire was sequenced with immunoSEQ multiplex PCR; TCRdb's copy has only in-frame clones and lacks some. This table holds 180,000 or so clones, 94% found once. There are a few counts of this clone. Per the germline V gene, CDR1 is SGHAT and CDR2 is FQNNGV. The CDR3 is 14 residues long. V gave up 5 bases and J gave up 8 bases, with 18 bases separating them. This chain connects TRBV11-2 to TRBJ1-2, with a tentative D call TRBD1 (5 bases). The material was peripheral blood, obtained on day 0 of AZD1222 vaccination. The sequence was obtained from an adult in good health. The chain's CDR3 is CASSLGTTVYGYTF. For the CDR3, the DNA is TGTGCCAGCAGCCTAGGGACGACAGTCTACGGCTACACCTTC.